These 9 T cell receptor beta chains share one sample of origin, sequenced in a study of control samples from healthy donors and cancer patients. Some clones are missing from TCRdb's copy, which holds only in-frame ones; the method was immunoSEQ multiplex PCR. This sample carries roughly 130,000 clones, approximately 92% of them seen once, and the ten largest clones take around 11%. Material: blood. These receptors all come from a man aged 25-45 years in good health.

The chain uses TRBV18 and TRBJ2-1, with TRBD2 matching 7 bases. This CDR3 is 13 amino acids long. CDR1 and CDR2 (germline): KGHSH, LQKENI. V dropped 3 bases and J dropped 14; count of bases not matched to a gene: 10. CDR3 nucleotide sequence: TGTGCCAGCTCACCCCGCCGACTAGCCGAGGAGTTCTTC. It specifies CASSPRRLAEEFF.

This clone was counted a single time. The rearrangement joins TRBV23-1 to TRBJ1-5; D unclear. TRBV23-1 is identified as an open reading frame with a role that is uncertain. The CDR3 loop spans 17 amino acids. The ends were cut back, 0 bases at V and 0 bases at J, with 12 bases in the middle. In DNA form, the CDR3 reads TGCGCCAGCAGTCAATCCGCGCGGGGTTATAGCAATCAGCCCCAGCATTTT. Amino acid sequence: CASSQSARGYSNQPQHF.

With respect to this clone: The junction departs from the called germline gene at one end, perhaps through a read error. This chain uses TRBV7-8 with TRBJ2-5, with D perhaps TRBD2 (6 bases). This CDR3 has 13 amino acids. Germline V gene lookup returns CDR1 SGHVS and CDR2 FQNEAQ. CDR3 DNA: TGTGCCAGCAGCATAGCGGTATTTGGGCCCCAGTACTTC. Protein product: CASSIAVFGPQYF.

The chain joins TRBV29-1 to TRBJ1-1; 9 bases are shared with TRBD1. With V trimmed by 7 bases and J by 4 bases, 4 bases remained unmatched. Germline CDR1 and CDR2: SQVTM and ANQGSEA. There are 12 residues in the CDR3. The CDR3 here is CSGRDRVTEAFF. The CDR3 coding sequence is TGCAGCGGCCGGGACAGGGTCACTGAAGCTTTCTTT.

This sequence joins TRBV18 and TRBJ2-5, with unresolved D. Trimming cost V 2 bases and J 5 bases, with 9 bases left between them. The germline V gene has CDR1 KGHSH and CDR2 LQKENI. CDR3 length: 13 residues. This CDR3 is CASSPSGTETQYF. The CDR3 bases are TGTGCCAGCTCACCATCCGGAACGGAGACCCAGTACTTC.

This sequence joins TRBV6-5 and TRBJ2-1; 11 bases align to TRBD1. The CDR3 has 14 residues. CDR1 and CDR2 (germline): MNHEY, SVGAGI. V was clipped by 6 bases and J by 7 bases; unmatched bases: 5. In DNA, the CDR3 is TGTGCCAGCAGAGGACAGGGGGCGCGTAATGAGCAGTTCTTC. Amino acids: CASRGQGARNEQFF.

This clone was observed a single time. The chain couples TRBV7-8 to TRBJ1-6; D unclear. The CDR3 spans 14 residues. Trimming took off 6 bases at V and 0 bases at J, with 6 bases between the two ends. CDR1 SGHVS and CDR2 FQNEAQ come from the germline V gene. CDR3 sequence: CASSYNSYNSPLHF. CDR3 nucleotide sequence: TGTGCCAGCAGTTACAACTCCTATAATTCACCCCTCCACTTT.

CDR3 region: CASSGSLLGEQFF. CDR3 bases: TGTGCCAGCAGTGGATCGCTTCTTGGGGAGCAGTTCTTC. The chain joins TRBV2 to TRBJ2-1; no firm D call. V was shortened by 4 bases and J by 10 bases, with 14 bases between the two germline ends. The CDR3 runs 13 residues. The germline gives CDR1 SNHLY, CDR2 FYNNEI.

The genes are TRBV7-9 and TRBJ2-1, with a weak D call TRBD2 (5 bases). Germline CDR1 is SEHNR and CDR2 is FQNEAQ (reference sequence). The CDR3 spans 17 residues. V shed 1 base and J shed 7 bases, with 20 bases lying between them. This CDR3 reads CASSLGLALHYGNEQFF. CDR3 in DNA: TGTGCCAGCAGCTTAGGGCTAGCCCTCCACTACGGGAATGAGCAGTTCTTC.